Listed below are T cell receptor beta chains from one sample, sequenced in a study of beta chain features in type 1 diabetes. Using immunoSEQ multiplex PCR, the repertoire was profiled, and TCRdb retains in-frame clones only, with some absent. The sample lists fewer than 650,000 clones; 15% to 17% were seen once. Source material: naive CD4+ T cells from blood. The origin of the receptors is a man in his late teens or twenties in good health. The CDR3 runs from the conserved cysteine through the conserved F or W. A D gene is named only where the DNA matches it firmly. Some rows have no size entry. The others give once, few or many, or a class for an expanded clone.

cdr3_aa: CASSLAESYEQYF
cdr3_nt: TGTGCCAGCAGCTTAGCAGAAAGCTACGAGCAGTACTTC
clone_size: NA
j_call: TRBJ2-7
d_call: NA
v_call: TRBV13

cdr3_aa: CASSAGDRQPQHF
cdr3_nt: TGTGCCAGCAGTGCAGGGGATCGCCAGCCCCAGCATTTT
clone_size: few
j_call: TRBJ1-5
d_call: NA
v_call: TRBV6-1

cdr3_aa: CASSSESEQYF
cdr3_nt: TGCGCCAGCAGCTCGGAATCCGAGCAGTACTTC
clone_size: NA
j_call: TRBJ2-7
d_call: NA
v_call: TRBV5-1

cdr3_aa: CASGQGFNQPQHF
cdr3_nt: TGTGCTAGTGGTCAGGGATTCAATCAGCCCCAGCATTTT
clone_size: few
j_call: TRBJ1-5
d_call: NA
v_call: TRBV12-5

cdr3_aa: CASSLSSTDTQYF
cdr3_nt: TGTGCCAGCAGTCTTAGTAGCACAGATACGCAGTATTTT
clone_size: NA
j_call: TRBJ2-3
d_call: NA
v_call: TRBV28

cdr3_aa: CSGFVNTEAFF
cdr3_nt: TGCAGTGGATTTGTGAACACTGAAGCTTTCTTT
clone_size: NA
j_call: TRBJ1-1
d_call: NA
v_call: TRBV20-1

cdr3_aa: CATSRDGQGETQYF
cdr3_nt: TGTGCCACCAGCAGAGATGGGCAGGGGGAGACCCAGTACTTC
clone_size: NA
j_call: TRBJ2-5
d_call: NA
v_call: TRBV15

cdr3_aa: CASSQGTGGGREKLFF
cdr3_nt: TGCGCCAGCAGCCAGGGGACAGGGGGAGGACGGGAAAAACTGTTTTTT
clone_size: few
j_call: TRBJ1-4
d_call: TRBD1
v_call: TRBV4-1

cdr3_aa: CASSGGENTEAFF
cdr3_nt: TGTGCCAGCAGTGGGGGCGAGAACACTGAAGCTTTCTTT
clone_size: NA
j_call: TRBJ1-1
d_call: NA
v_call: TRBV2

cdr3_aa: CAIKVTSGRTDTQYF
cdr3_nt: TGTGCCATCAAAGTGACTAGCGGGAGAACAGATACGCAGTATTTT
clone_size: NA
j_call: TRBJ2-3
d_call: TRBD2
v_call: TRBV10-3

cdr3_aa: CASSQDRPPYEQYF
cdr3_nt: TGCGCCAGCAGCCAAGATAGGCCCCCCTACGAGCAGTACTTC
clone_size: NA
j_call: TRBJ2-7
d_call: NA
v_call: TRBV4-1

cdr3_aa: CASSHRRAQAYEQYF
cdr3_nt: TGTGCCAGCAGCCATCGTAGGGCACAGGCCTACGAGCAGTACTTC
clone_size: few
j_call: TRBJ2-7
d_call: NA
v_call: TRBV9

cdr3_aa: CASSQGPGQNTMNTEAFF
cdr3_nt: TGTGCCAGCAGCCAAGGACCGGGACAGAATACAATGAACACTGAAGCTTTCTTT
clone_size: NA
j_call: TRBJ1-1
d_call: TRBD1
v_call: TRBV4-2

cdr3_aa: CASRSIRGWNTIYF
cdr3_nt: TGTGCCAGCAGGTCAATCAGGGGCTGGAACACCATATATTTT
clone_size: NA
j_call: TRBJ1-3
d_call: NA
v_call: TRBV27

cdr3_aa: CASSLLRVWGYTF
cdr3_nt: TGTGCCAGCAGCTTGCTCCGCGTCTGGGGCTACACCTTC
clone_size: NA
j_call: TRBJ1-2
d_call: NA
v_call: TRBV5-4

cdr3_aa: CASRRTQLGDNEQFF
cdr3_nt: TGTGCCAGCAGAAGGACCCAACTCGGAGACAATGAGCAGTTCTTC
clone_size: few
j_call: TRBJ2-1
d_call: NA
v_call: TRBV2

cdr3_aa: CASSLRDRAYEQYF
cdr3_nt: TGTGCCAGCAGCTTAAGGGACAGGGCCTACGAGCAGTACTTC
clone_size: NA
j_call: TRBJ2-7
d_call: TRBD1
v_call: TRBV7-9